This entry lists 5 T cell receptor beta chains sequenced from one sample in a study of vaccination effects on CD4 cells after COVID-19. Their antigens are not known. Investigators separated out CD4+ T cells once around nine days of culture had passed. Only in-frame clones appear in the TCRdb table, and some are missing; sequencing was by immunoSEQ multiplex PCR. The profile shows about 30,000 clones, about 60% of them singletons. The input for sequencing was CD4+ T cells from PBMCs cultured without peptide, taken before COVID-19 vaccination. The origin of the receptors is a human donor who received a COVID-19 vaccine.

The V gene is TRBV4-1, the J gene TRBJ1-3; TRBD1 is a possible D gene (5 bases). The CDR3 loop spans 17 amino acids. V lost 0 bases and J 1 base, leaving 13 bases between the germline ends. CDR1 is MGHRA and CDR2 is YSYEKL in the germline V gene. The CDR3 region is CASSQEFLGGSGNTIYF. CDR3 sequence (DNA): TGCGCCAGCAGCCAAGAATTTCTGGGGGGATCTGGAAACACCATATATTTT.

The rearrangement joins TRBV7-9 to TRBJ1-6, with a possible D match to TRBD1 (5 bases). The CDR3 extends over 14 amino acids. CDR1 SEHNR and CDR2 FQNEAQ come from the germline V gene (reference sequence). V was trimmed by 1 base and J by 10 bases, leaving 11 bases between them. The chain's CDR3 is CASSLGGGLSPLHF. In DNA form, the CDR3 reads TGTGCCAGCAGCTTAGGGGGGGGACTATCACCCCTCCACTTT.

In this sample, this clone turned up once. The chain joins TRBV5-4 to TRBJ2-1, with 13 bases that match TRBD2. J gave up 4 bases and V 4 bases, and 2 bases lay outside the gene matches. CDR3 length equals 15 residues. Germline lookup yields CDR1 SGHNT and CDR2 YYREEE (reference sequence). Here the CDR3 reads CASSRTSGRYNEQFF. The CDR3, as DNA: TGTGCCAGCAGCCGGACTAGCGGGAGATACAATGAGCAGTTCTTC.

The chain has TRBV27 and TRBJ2-7, with 12 bases fitting TRBD2. The trim removed 2 bases at V and 2 bases at J, leaving 16 bases unmatched. The germline gives CDR1 MNHEY, CDR2 SMNVEV (reference sequence). This CDR3 has 20 amino acids. CDR3 in amino acids: CASSLRTRTSGGPPPYEQYF. DNA for the CDR3: TGTGCCAGCAGTTTACGGACCCGTACTAGCGGGGGGCCCCCGCCCTACGAGCAGTACTTC.

The V call is TRBV7-2, the J call TRBJ1-2, with D unclear. V was clipped by 2 bases and J by 2 bases, with 15 bases between them. Germline CDR1 SGHTA, CDR2 FQGNSA. The length of the CDR3 is 16 residues. CDR3 DNA: TGTGCCAGCAGCTTATTTGAGAGCTCCATAAACTATGGCTACACCTTC. It specifies CASSLFESSINYGYTF.